Shown below are 19 T cell receptor beta chains from a single sample sequenced in a study of blood T cell repertoires in COVID-19 (dated by TCRdb to 2020 to 2022). Receptors were amplified or captured by the immunoSEQ multiplex PCR assay. TCRdb re-hosts the immuneACCESS table, in-frame sequences only. Its copies lack some clones; in the studies checked, an unresolved V gene accounts for under half of them, and the cause for the rest is not known. Recorded for this sample are 150,000 to 200,000 clones; around 80% of them occurred a single time. The top ten constitute 7% to 9% of the sample. The sample was peripheral blood. These receptors were obtained from a man aged 55 to 70 with acute or convalescent COVID-19.

The DNA of the CDR3 is TGTGCCAGCAGCTTAGAACTAGGAGGTGGGGGGGAGCAGTTCTTC. This codes for CASSLELGGGGEQFF. The rearrangement links TRBV11-2 to TRBJ2-1; weak D call: TRBD2 (6 bases). V lost 0 bases, J lost 10 bases, and 16 bases lay in between. The CDR3 sequence is 15 residues long. The germline V gene encodes CDR1 SGHAT and CDR2 FQNNGV.

The rearrangement joins TRBV15 to TRBJ1-5, with D possibly matching TRBD1 (5 bases). Germline V gives CDR1 LNHNV, CDR2 YYDKDF (reference sequence). The CDR3 is 14 residues long. V lost 1 base and J lost 6, with 10 bases in between. The CDR3 bases are TGTGCCACCAGCAGAGTAGGGGAGGGTCAGCCCCAGCATTTT. Protein sequence: CATSRVGEGQPQHF.

The V gene is TRBV7-2, the J gene TRBJ1-2; 7 bases match TRBD1. Germline assignment: CDR1 SGHTA and CDR2 FQGNSA. The CDR3 sequence is 14 residues long. V dropped 2 bases and J dropped 3; count of bases not matched to a gene: 3. The CDR3 sequence is CASSLTGDDYGYTF. Here the CDR3 DNA reads TGTGCCAGCAGCTTAACAGGGGACGACTATGGCTACACCTTC.

This clone was seen a handful of times. The genes are TRBV5-4 and TRBJ1-4, with no clear D. Per the germline V gene, CDR1 is SGHNT and CDR2 is YYREEE (reference sequence). CDR3 length: 13 residues. Trimming left V 4 bases short and J 5 bases short, with 9 bases between. The CDR3 DNA sequence: TGTGCCAGCAGCCCTACGGGGAATGAAAAACTGTTTTTT. Its protein is CASSPTGNEKLFF.

The chain carries TRBV7-6 and TRBJ2-7; D is unclear. Germline CDR1 SGHVS, CDR2 FNYEAQ. The CDR3 runs 13 residues. V lost 1 base, J lost 5 bases, and 9 bases lay in between. CDR3 amino acids: CASSLGQLDEQYF. The CDR3 nucleotides read TGTGCCAGCAGCTTAGGTCAGTTGGACGAGCAGTACTTC.

This clone was seen once. V is TRBV4-1 and J is TRBJ1-5; 8 nucleotides align to TRBD1. CDR3 size: 15 residues. The junction had 9 bases not matched to a gene; V was cut back by 2 bases and J by 9 bases. Germline loops: CDR1 MGHRA, CDR2 YSYEKL. CDR3: CASSQLGQGSRPQHF. The CDR3 bases are TGCGCCAGCAGCCAACTAGGACAGGGTTCTCGGCCCCAGCATTTT.

The table lists this clone with a few counts. This chain uses TRBV5-6 with TRBJ2-7; TRBD1 agrees at 7 bases. The CDR3 consists of 14 residues. Germline CDR1 reads SGHDT; CDR2 reads YYEEEE. The junction had 3 bases not matched to a gene; V was cut back by 0 bases and J by 3 bases. CDR3 nucleotides: TGTGCCAGCAGCTTGGGGGGACAGATCTACGAGCAGTACTTC. Protein product: CASSLGGQIYEQYF.

The chain uses TRBV9 and TRBJ1-2; possibly TRBD1 for D (5 bases). V was cut by 4 bases and J by 4 bases, with 17 bases left in between. Germline V gives CDR1 SGDLS, CDR2 YYNGEE. The CDR3 consists of 15 residues. This CDR3 reads CASSQKTGYSYGYTF. The CDR3 coding sequence is TGTGCCAGCAGCCAAAAAACAGGATACTCCTATGGCTACACCTTC.

The CDR3: CASSPQGQETQYF. For the CDR3, the DNA is TGTGCCAGCTCACCACAGGGGCAAGAGACCCAGTACTTC. The rearrangement joins TRBV18 to TRBJ2-5; maybe TRBD1 (5 bases). CDR3 size: 13 residues. Germline CDR1 is KGHSH and CDR2 is LQKENI. V was shortened by 1 base and J by 2 bases, with 5 bases between the two germline ends.

V and J are TRBV2 and TRBJ1-1; D unresolved. V was trimmed by 8 bases and J by 0 bases, leaving 4 bases between them. The CDR3 totals 11 residues. CDR1 and CDR2 from the germline V gene are SNHLY and FYNNEI. The CDR3 loop reads CASLLNTEAFF. The CDR3, as DNA: TGTGCCAGCCTACTGAACACTGAAGCTTTCTTT.

This clone was seen at least ten times. CDR3: CASSLSRTGFEAFF. In nucleotides, the CDR3 is TGTGCCAGCAGTTTATCCCGGACAGGGTTTGAAGCTTTCTTT. This chain links TRBV27 with TRBJ1-1; 8 positions match TRBD1. In germline, CDR1 is MNHEY, CDR2 SMNVEV (reference sequence). Unmatched junction bases numbered 4, after V lost 0 bases and J lost 7 bases. The CDR3 consists of 14 residues.

The chain is built from TRBV27 and TRBJ2-6; TRBD2 is a possible D gene (5 bases). Trimming took 6 bases from V and 0 from J, leaving 12 bases between them. The CDR3 length is 16 residues. CDR1 and CDR2 (germline): MNHEY, SMNVEV (reference sequence). CDR3 nucleotide sequence: TGTGCCAGCAGAATCGCCGGGAACTCTGGGGCCAACGTCCTGACTTTC. Residues: CASRIAGNSGANVLTF.

The rearrangement links TRBV12-3 or TRBV12-4 to TRBJ2-1; no clear D. The CDR3 loop spans 12 amino acids. V was trimmed by 6 bases and J by 4 bases, leaving 7 bases between them. CDR3 sequence reads: CASSLSYNEQFF. CDR3 coding DNA: TGTGCCAGCAGCCTCTCTTACAATGAGCAGTTCTTC.

Only a few counts were recorded for this clone. The chain links TRBV18 to TRBJ1-6; tentative D call: TRBD1 (6 bases). The CDR3 contains 16 residues. Between the trimmed V and J ends, which lost 2 bases and 7 bases, there was a span of 15 bases. Germline V lookup: CDR1 KGHSH, CDR2 LQKENI. DNA for the CDR3: TGTGCCAGCTCACCAAACAGGGAAGGCGGGAATTCACCCCTCCACTTT. It yields the protein CASSPNREGGNSPLHF.

This clone was found a few times. The CDR3 sequence is CSVESFADSTTEAFF. DNA for the CDR3: TGCAGCGTTGAAAGCTTCGCAGACTCCACTACTGAAGCTTTCTTT. This chain connects TRBV29-1 to TRBJ1-1; no reliable D call. The germline V gene encodes CDR1 SQVTM and CDR2 ANQGSEA. The CDR3 is 15 residues long. Trimming stripped 2 bases from V and 5 bases from J, with 18 bases between.

The gene calls are TRBV7-3 and TRBJ1-3; TRBD1 matches 7 bases. The CDR3 sequence is 19 residues long. Per the germline V gene, CDR1 is SGHTA and CDR2 is FQGTGA. J gave up 3 bases and V 5 bases, and 19 bases lay outside the gene matches. CDR3 loop: CASSPFGQAYKERGNTIYF. In DNA, the CDR3 is TGTGCCAGCAGCCCCTTCGGACAGGCTTACAAGGAACGTGGAAACACCATATATTTT.

The V and J genes are TRBV5-4 and TRBJ1-5; no firm D call. Trimming pared 1 base from V and 3 bases from J, leaving 8 bases between. CDR1 is SGHNT, CDR2 YYREEE, per germline (reference sequence). This CDR3 has 14 residues. The CDR3 here is CASSLTGSNQPQHF. CDR3 sequence (DNA): TGTGCCAGCAGCTTGACGGGTTCCAATCAGCCCCAGCATTTT. The variable domain in full, completed from reference TRBV5-4 and TRBJ1-5, reads ETGVTQSPTHLIKTRGQQVTLRCSSQSGHNTVSWYQQALGQGPQFIFQYYREEENGRGNFPPRFSGLQFPNYSSELNVNALELDDSALYLCASSLTGSNQPQHFGDGTRLSIL.

V is TRBV9 and J is TRBJ2-1; TRBD2 matches 10 bases. CDR3 length: 18 amino acids. With 0 bases clipped from V and 7 bases from J, the junction kept 13 bases outside the gene matches. Germline V gene data show CDR1 as SGDLS and CDR2 as YYNGEE. The CDR3 DNA reads as TGTGCCAGCAGCGTAGCGACGTTCAGCGGGGGGGCCCCTAATGAGCAGTTCTTC. Protein sequence: CASSVATFSGGAPNEQFF.

The chain links TRBV24-1 to TRBJ2-6; 8 bases agree with TRBD1. Germline V gene data show CDR1 as KGHDR and CDR2 as SFDVKD. The length of the CDR3 is 16 residues. Unmatched junction bases numbered 9, after V lost 10 bases and J lost 2 bases. The DNA for the CDR3 is TGTGCCACTGGAACAGGGGGACCCCCTGGGGCCAACGTCCTGACTTTC. Protein product: CATGTGGPPGANVLTF.